This is a list of T cell receptor beta chains from one sample in a study of T cells in localized non-small cell lung cancer. Method: immunoSEQ multiplex PCR; TCRdb's copy keeps in-frame clones and lacks some. The sample shows around 94,000 clones, over 80% of them seen only once. The sample here was peripheral blood, taken before any cancer treatment. Every receptor here comes from a man aged 40 to 69 with stage I squamous cell lung carcinoma. Each CDR3 is given with its conserved first and last residue. D genes are given only for firm matches. Part of the rows lack a size; the others show once, few, many or a class for expanded clones.

clone size	V gene	D gene	J gene	CDR3 DNA	CDR3 protein
NA	TRBV6-1	NA	TRBJ2-1	TGTGCCAGCAGTGAATCCTCTATCGGGGTGTACAATGAGCAGTTCTTC	CASSESSIGVYNEQFF
NA	TRBV18	TRBD1	TRBJ2-7	TGTGCCAGCTCGCTTCGGACAGGGGACCACTACGAGCAGTACTTC	CASSLRTGDHYEQYF
NA	TRBV2	TRBD1	TRBJ2-2	TGTGCCAGCAAACAGGGGTATACCGGGGAGCTGTTTTTT	CASKQGYTGELFF
NA	TRBV7-7	TRBD1	TRBJ2-2	TGTGCCAGCAGCCCGCCGGGACAGGGGCCCACCGGGGAGCTGTTTTTT	CASSPPGQGPTGELFF
NA	TRBV6-5	TRBD1	TRBJ2-7	TGTGCCAGCAGAGCAAGACAGGGGGCCTACGAGCAGTACTTC	CASRARQGAYEQYF
NA	TRBV6-6	NA	TRBJ2-7	TGTGCCAGCAGTAGCCGAGGGGAGCAGTACTTC	CASSSRGEQYF
NA	TRBV19	NA	TRBJ1-1	TGTGCCAGTACCCTTACCTTCAGGGTTGGGAACACTGAAGCTTTCTTT	CASTLTFRVGNTEAFF
NA	TRBV7-9	NA	TRBJ1-4	TGTGCCAGCAGCTTAAGTACCCCGAGGAGTGAAAAACTGTTTTTT	CASSLSTPRSEKLFF
NA	TRBV7-6	TRBD1	TRBJ1-2	TGTGCCAGCAGCTTAAACCGAGGGGGCATCAGTGGCTACACCTTC	CASSLNRGGISGYTF
NA	TRBV4-3	NA	TRBJ2-2	TGCGCCAGCAGCCAAGCTTTGGGCCCTGGCACCGGGGAGCTGTTTTTT	CASSQALGPGTGELFF
NA	TRBV4-1	TRBD1	TRBJ2-2	TGCGCCAGCAGCCGAGGACAGGGGGCGACCGGGGAGCTGTTTTTT	CASSRGQGATGELFF
once	TRBV7-9	NA	TRBJ1-1	TGTGCCAGCAGCTTGAGGGTTACTGAAGCTTTCTTT	CASSLRVTEAFF
NA	TRBV6-5	NA	TRBJ2-7	TGTGCCAGCAGTTCCTACTCACAGGAGCAGTACTTC	CASSSYSQEQYF
NA	TRBV4-3	TRBD1	TRBJ1-1	TGCGCCAGCAGCCAAGAGTGGGGAAGGGGGCGATTGACTGAAGCTTTCTTT	CASSQEWGRGRLTEAFF
NA	TRBV18	NA	TRBJ1-2	TGTGCCAGCTCACCAGGGACACTATATGGCTACACCTTC	CASSPGTLYGYTF
NA	TRBV9	NA	TRBJ2-3	TGTGCCAGCAGCGCTTCCGGGGGACCAGATACGCAGTATTTT	CASSASGGPDTQYF
NA	TRBV18	NA	TRBJ1-1	TGTGCCAGCTCATCAACTTTTGACATCCCGAGAACTGAAGCTTTCTTT	CASSSTFDIPRTEAFF
NA	TRBV9	NA	TRBJ1-6	TGTGCCAGCACCTTTCATCTTCCCCGGGCTAGAACCCCCGATCCCCTCCACTTT	CASTFHLPRARTPDPLHF
NA	TRBV18	NA	TRBJ1-5	TGTGCCAGCTCACCGGGACTGTCCGATCAGCCCCAGCATTTT	CASSPGLSDQPQHF
once	TRBV5-1	TRBD2	TRBJ2-4	TGCGCCAGCAGGTCTAGCGGGGCGATACCAACCACTCTGGGAAACATTCAGTACTTC	CASRSSGAIPTTLGNIQYF
once	TRBV29-1	NA	TRBJ1-1	TGCAGCTTCCAACGAGGGAGCCCTGAAGCTTTCTTT	CSFQRGSPEAFF
NA	TRBV2	TRBD1	TRBJ1-5	TGTGCCAGCAGCGCGACAGGGCCCAGAGGACCCCAGCATTTT	CASSATGPRGPQHF